This T cell receptor (beta chain) was recovered during a study of blood T cell repertoires in COVID-19. On the study more broadly: PBMCs, B-cell-depleted T cells, or T cells were the source of the cDNA or gDNA that made up the material.

Participants were aged about 18 to 89 years from roughly 26 US areas. Categorization into cohorts depended on clinical history that participants reported. Under the authors' procedure: Estimates of nucleated cell counts were drawn from the amplification of reference gene primers. Profiling relied on immunoSEQ multiplex PCR, and the TCRdb table lists in-frame clones only, not all of them. The V and J calls and the clone size are those of that table, but D and trimming were determined from the DNA. Among about 250,000 clones listed, under 90% were seen once. The CDR3 extends over 12 amino acids. The V end lost 2 bases, the J end lost 14 bases, and 13 bases lay between the germline ends. CDR1 is SGHNT, CDR2 YYREEE, per germline (reference sequence).

The material sequenced was PBMCs or T cells enriched from blood (not recorded which). This clonotype originated in a young man who had recovered from COVID-19. The V and J genes are TRBV5-4 and TRBJ1-4, with D perhaps matching TRBD1 (5 bases). The CDR3 protein is CASSFWGEMLFF. As DNA, the CDR3 is TGTGCCAGCAGCTTTTGGGGGGAAATGCTGTTTTTT.